The T cell receptor (beta chain) described here comes from a study of blood T cell repertoires in COVID-19. Across the study: Donors in the United States, Italy and Spain gave samples during acute or convalescent COVID-19.

Clones were sequenced by immunoSEQ multiplex PCR, and TCRdb holds only the in-frame ones, with some missing. The data contain under 300,000 clones, 80% to 90% of them singletons. Material: peripheral blood. The TCR sequence derives from a woman aged 70-85 years with COVID-19, enrolled during active disease.

The CDR3 spells CASSAGQKETQYF. DNA for the CDR3: TGTGCCAGCAGTGCGGGACAGAAAGAGACCCAGTACTTC. V gene TRBV28 combines with J gene TRBJ2-5; D is possibly TRBD1 (7 bases). Germline CDR1 MDHEN, CDR2 SYDVKM. The CDR3 extends over 13 amino acids. The V gene lost 5 bases and the J gene lost 3 bases, with 10 bases spanning the gap.